A single sample is the source of the 10 T cell receptor beta chains below, sequenced in a study of T cells in Graves' hyperthyroidism and ophthalmopathy. From RNA transcripts, TCR beta CDR3 regions were amplified. The primer set for the first-round RT-PCR of the TCR CDR3 was HTBI. TCRdb recomputed calls from the multiplex PCR reads with MiXCR, one row per CDR3 protein. Of under 700,000 distinct CDR3 sequences in the sample, under 60% were seen once. Sequencing was done on a sample of peripheral blood or thyroid tissue (not recorded which). These receptors were obtained from a woman between 18 and 29 years old with Graves' hyperthyroidism.

This clonotype was detected a few times. The chain links TRBV2 to TRBJ2-5; D gene unclear. The CDR3 spans 12 residues. Trimming took off 2 bases at V and 9 bases at J, with 10 bases between the two ends. Germline CDR1 SNHLY, CDR2 FYNNEI. The CDR3 DNA sequence: TGTGCCAGCAGTGAAATCGGGTGGGCCCAGTACTTC. It codes for CASSEIGWAQYF.

This clonotype was observed at least ten times. V and J are TRBV24-1 and TRBJ1-1; D unclear. Trimming left V 0 bases short and J 2 bases short, with 0 bases between. The CDR3 has 12 residues. Per germline, CDR1 KGHDR and CDR2 SFDVKD. The CDR3 coding sequence is TGTGCCACCAGTGATTTGAACACTGAAGCTTTCTTT. Amino acid sequence: CATSDLNTEAFF.

This clonotype was picked up a small number of times. The chain links TRBV7-8 to TRBJ2-5, with D unresolved. This CDR3 spans 10 amino acids. V lost 5 bases and J 7 bases, leaving 5 bases between the germline ends. The germline V gene encodes CDR1 SGHVS and CDR2 FQNEAQ. CDR3 loop: CASSGRTQYF. The CDR3 DNA is TGTGCCAGCAGCGGCCGGACCCAGTACTTC.

This clonotype has a count of ten or more. This chain links TRBV5-1 with TRBJ1-5, with 8 bases matching TRBD1. The CDR3 is 15 amino acids. V was clipped by 0 bases and J by 7 bases; unmatched bases: 6. CDR1 and CDR2 (germline): SGHRS, YFSETQ. CDR3 bases: TGCGCCAGCAGCTTGGGTGGACAGGGACGGCAGCCCCAGCATTTT. This gives the protein CASSLGGQGRQPQHF.

The DNA of the CDR3 is TGTGCCAGCAGCCCGGACAGGGGCACAGATACGCAGTATTTT. Translating it yields CASSPDRGTDTQYF. The V call is TRBV14, the J call TRBJ2-3, with 8 bases identical to TRBD1. The junction had 1 base not matched to a gene; V was cut back by 4 bases and J by 1 base. Germline V gene data show CDR1 as SGHDN and CDR2 as FVKESK. This CDR3 region has 14 residues.

V gene TRBV24-1 combines with J gene TRBJ2-2; D is perhaps TRBD1 (5 bases). CDR3 length: 18 amino acids. The germline V gene encodes CDR1 KGHDR and CDR2 SFDVKD. The V gene lost 4 bases and the J gene lost 0 bases, with 17 bases spanning the gap. This chain's CDR3 is CATSEAPDMSTNTGELFF. The CDR3, as DNA: TGTGCCACCAGTGAAGCCCCGGACATGTCGACGAACACCGGGGAGCTGTTTTTT.

The gene calls are TRBV7-2 and TRBJ1-6, with 8 bases matching TRBD1. The V gene's germline CDR1 is SGHTA and CDR2 FQGNSA. The CDR3 totals 17 residues. V lost 2 bases and J lost 7; bases outside the gene matches: 10. In nucleotides, the CDR3 is TGTGCCAGCAGCTTATCTTTCCGGACAGGGCCCAATTCACCCCTCCACTTT. Translation: CASSLSFRTGPNSPLHF.

About this clonotype itself: This may come from a read error, since a much larger clone is one base off. The chain has TRBV29-1 and TRBJ1-2; TRBD1 aligns across 8 bases. The CDR3 loop spans 11 amino acids. CDR1 is SQVTM and CDR2 is ANQGSEA in the germline V gene. CDR3 sequence (DNA): TGCAGCGCGGGGACAGGAGGTGGCTGCACCTTC. This codes for CSAGTGGGCTF.

This clonotype has at least ten counts. The J gene is TRBJ1-5, the V gene TRBV10-3; a possible D gene is TRBD1 (5 bases). CDR1 and CDR2 from the germline V gene are ENHRY and SYGVKD. Trimming removed 11 bases from V and 7 bases from J, with 12 bases in between. This CDR3 is built from 11 residues. The CDR3 loop is CAHPGGQPQHF. The DNA for the CDR3 is TGTGCCCACCCGGGGGGACAGCCCCAGCATTTT.

This clonotype was seen at least ten times. The chain couples TRBV29-1 to TRBJ2-7; 9 positions match TRBD1. Germline CDR1 reads SQVTM; CDR2 reads ANQGSEA. The V and J ends lost 5 bases and 5 bases, in that order; junction bases with no gene match: 7. The CDR3 sequence is 13 residues long. In DNA, the CDR3 is TGCAGCGTTACCGGGACAGGGAGCGACGAGCAGTACTTC. Translation: CSVTGTGSDEQYF.